This TCR beta chain was identified in a study of blood T cells in healthy people across ages. Study observations and caveats: Versus aged donors, long-lived donors had higher diversity and more naive CD4+ cells.

Next came a second PCR, run for about 6 to 11 cycles, which used a sample-barcoded 5' primer along with a J-beta primer mix. TCRdb processed the 5' RACE reads anew with MiXCR; each CDR3 protein has one entry. The table records roughly 800,000 distinct CDR3 sequences, 40% to 65% of them present only once. The germline CDR1 and CDR2 sequences are KGHDR and SFDVKD. The CDR3 has 17 amino acids. The V gene lost 4 bases and the J gene lost 4 bases, with 19 bases spanning the gap. As regards this clonotype: The antigen is undetermined.

Each sample yielded at least 6 million isolated PBMCs. V gene TRBV24-1 combines with J gene TRBJ2-1; D not resolved. The sequence came from a man of 80 years or more in good health. The sequenced sample consisted of blood. This CDR3 is CATSDQIPGSTYNEQFF. For the CDR3, the DNA is TGTGCCACCAGTGACCAGATACCAGGTTCCACATACAATGAGCAGTTCTTC.